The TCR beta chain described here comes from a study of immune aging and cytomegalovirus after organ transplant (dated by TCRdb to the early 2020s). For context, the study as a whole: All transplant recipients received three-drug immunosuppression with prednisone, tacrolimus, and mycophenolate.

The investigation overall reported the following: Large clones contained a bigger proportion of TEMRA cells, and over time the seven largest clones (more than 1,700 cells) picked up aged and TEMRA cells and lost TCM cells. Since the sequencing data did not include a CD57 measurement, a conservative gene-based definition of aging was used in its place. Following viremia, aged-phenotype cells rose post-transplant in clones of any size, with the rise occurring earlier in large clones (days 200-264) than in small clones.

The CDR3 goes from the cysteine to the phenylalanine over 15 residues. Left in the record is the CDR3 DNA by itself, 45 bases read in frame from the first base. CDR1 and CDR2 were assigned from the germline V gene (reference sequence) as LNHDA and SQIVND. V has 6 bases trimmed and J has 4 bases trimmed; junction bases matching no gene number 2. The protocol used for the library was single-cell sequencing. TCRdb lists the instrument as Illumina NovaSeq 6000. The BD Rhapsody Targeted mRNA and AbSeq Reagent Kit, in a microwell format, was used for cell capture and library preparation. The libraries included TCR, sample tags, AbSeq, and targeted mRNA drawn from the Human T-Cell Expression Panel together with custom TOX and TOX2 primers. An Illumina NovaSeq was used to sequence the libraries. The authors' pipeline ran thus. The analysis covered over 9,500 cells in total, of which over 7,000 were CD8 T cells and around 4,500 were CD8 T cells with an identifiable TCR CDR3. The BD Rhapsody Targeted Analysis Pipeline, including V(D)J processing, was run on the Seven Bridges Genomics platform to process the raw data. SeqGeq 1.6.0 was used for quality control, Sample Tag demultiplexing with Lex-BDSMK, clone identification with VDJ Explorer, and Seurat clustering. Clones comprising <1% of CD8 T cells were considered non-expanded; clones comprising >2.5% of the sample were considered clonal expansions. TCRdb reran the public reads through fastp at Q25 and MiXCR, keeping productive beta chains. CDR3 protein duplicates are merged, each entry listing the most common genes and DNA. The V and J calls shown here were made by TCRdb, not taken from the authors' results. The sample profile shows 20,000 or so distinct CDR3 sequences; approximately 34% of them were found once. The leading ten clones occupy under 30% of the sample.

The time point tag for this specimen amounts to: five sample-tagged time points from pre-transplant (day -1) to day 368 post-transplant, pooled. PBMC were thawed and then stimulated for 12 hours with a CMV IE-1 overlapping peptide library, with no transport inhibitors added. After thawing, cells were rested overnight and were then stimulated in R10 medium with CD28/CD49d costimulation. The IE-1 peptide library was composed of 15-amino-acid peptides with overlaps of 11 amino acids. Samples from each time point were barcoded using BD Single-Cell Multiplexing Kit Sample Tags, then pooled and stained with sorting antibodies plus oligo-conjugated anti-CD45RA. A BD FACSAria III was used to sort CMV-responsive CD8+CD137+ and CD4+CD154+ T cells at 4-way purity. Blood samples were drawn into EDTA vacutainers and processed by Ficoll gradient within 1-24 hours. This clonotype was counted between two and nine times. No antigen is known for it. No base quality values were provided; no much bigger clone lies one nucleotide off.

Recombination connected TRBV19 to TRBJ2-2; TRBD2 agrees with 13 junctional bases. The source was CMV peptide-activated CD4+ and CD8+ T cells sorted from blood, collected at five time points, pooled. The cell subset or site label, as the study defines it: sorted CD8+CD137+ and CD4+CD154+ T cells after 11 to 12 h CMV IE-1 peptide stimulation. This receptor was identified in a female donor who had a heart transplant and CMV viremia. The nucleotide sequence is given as TGTGCCAGTAGGAGACTAGCGGGAGGCACCGGGGAGCTGTTTTTT. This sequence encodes CASRRLAGGTGELFF.